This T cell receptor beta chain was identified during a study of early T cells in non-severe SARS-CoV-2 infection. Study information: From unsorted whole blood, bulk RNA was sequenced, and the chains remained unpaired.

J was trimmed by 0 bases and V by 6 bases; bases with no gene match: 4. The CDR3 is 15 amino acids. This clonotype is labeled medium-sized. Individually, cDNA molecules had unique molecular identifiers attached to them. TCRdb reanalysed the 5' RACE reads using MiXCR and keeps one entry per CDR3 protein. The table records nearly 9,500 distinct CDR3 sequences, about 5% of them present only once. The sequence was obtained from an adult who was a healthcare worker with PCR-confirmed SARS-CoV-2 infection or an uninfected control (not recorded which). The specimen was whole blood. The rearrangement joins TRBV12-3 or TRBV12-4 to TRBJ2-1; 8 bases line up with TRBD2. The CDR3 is CASSRSGSSYNEQFF. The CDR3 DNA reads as TGTGCCAGCAGCCGAAGCGGGAGCTCCTACAATGAGCAGTTCTTC.